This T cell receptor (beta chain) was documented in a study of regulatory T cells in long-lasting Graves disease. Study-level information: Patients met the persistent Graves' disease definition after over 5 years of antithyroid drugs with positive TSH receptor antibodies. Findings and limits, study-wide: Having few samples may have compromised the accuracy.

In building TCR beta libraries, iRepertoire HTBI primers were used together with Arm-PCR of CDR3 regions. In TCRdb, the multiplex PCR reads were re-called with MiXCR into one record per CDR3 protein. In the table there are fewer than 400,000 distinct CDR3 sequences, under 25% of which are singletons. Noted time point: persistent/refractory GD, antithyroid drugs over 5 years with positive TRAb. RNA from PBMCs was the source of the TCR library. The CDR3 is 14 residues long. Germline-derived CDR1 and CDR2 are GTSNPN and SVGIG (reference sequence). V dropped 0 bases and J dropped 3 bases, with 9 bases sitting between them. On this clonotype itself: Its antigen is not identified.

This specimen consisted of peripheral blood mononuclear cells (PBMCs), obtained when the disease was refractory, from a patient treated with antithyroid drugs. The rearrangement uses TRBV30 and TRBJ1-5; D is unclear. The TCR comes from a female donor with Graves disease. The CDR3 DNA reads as TGTGCCTGGAGTGTACACGCGGTCAATCAGCCCCAGCATTTT. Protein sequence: CAWSVHAVNQPQHF.